The TCR beta chain under discussion was sequenced for a study of cytomegalovirus exposure and HLA in healthy donors. A multiplex PCR was run with 60 Vbeta primers and 13 Jbeta primers. Repertoires were generated with immunoSEQ multiplex PCR, while TCRdb's copy carries only in-frame clones and drops some. The sample holds tens of thousands of clones; roughly 80% are singletons and the top ten take about 2.2%. Per the germline V gene, CDR1 is MDHEN and CDR2 is SYDVKM. V lost 6 bases to trimming and J lost 3 bases, with 15 bases between them. The CDR3 contains 14 residues. This clone appeared a few times.

The chain uses TRBV28 and TRBJ2-7; D is possibly TRBD1 (6 bases). The source is a man in his forties in good health and CMV-seronegative. Specimen: PBMCs. CDR3 nucleotides: TGTGCCAGCAGGCCACAGGGTCCACACTACGAGCAGTACTTC. Protein product: CASRPQGPHYEQYF.